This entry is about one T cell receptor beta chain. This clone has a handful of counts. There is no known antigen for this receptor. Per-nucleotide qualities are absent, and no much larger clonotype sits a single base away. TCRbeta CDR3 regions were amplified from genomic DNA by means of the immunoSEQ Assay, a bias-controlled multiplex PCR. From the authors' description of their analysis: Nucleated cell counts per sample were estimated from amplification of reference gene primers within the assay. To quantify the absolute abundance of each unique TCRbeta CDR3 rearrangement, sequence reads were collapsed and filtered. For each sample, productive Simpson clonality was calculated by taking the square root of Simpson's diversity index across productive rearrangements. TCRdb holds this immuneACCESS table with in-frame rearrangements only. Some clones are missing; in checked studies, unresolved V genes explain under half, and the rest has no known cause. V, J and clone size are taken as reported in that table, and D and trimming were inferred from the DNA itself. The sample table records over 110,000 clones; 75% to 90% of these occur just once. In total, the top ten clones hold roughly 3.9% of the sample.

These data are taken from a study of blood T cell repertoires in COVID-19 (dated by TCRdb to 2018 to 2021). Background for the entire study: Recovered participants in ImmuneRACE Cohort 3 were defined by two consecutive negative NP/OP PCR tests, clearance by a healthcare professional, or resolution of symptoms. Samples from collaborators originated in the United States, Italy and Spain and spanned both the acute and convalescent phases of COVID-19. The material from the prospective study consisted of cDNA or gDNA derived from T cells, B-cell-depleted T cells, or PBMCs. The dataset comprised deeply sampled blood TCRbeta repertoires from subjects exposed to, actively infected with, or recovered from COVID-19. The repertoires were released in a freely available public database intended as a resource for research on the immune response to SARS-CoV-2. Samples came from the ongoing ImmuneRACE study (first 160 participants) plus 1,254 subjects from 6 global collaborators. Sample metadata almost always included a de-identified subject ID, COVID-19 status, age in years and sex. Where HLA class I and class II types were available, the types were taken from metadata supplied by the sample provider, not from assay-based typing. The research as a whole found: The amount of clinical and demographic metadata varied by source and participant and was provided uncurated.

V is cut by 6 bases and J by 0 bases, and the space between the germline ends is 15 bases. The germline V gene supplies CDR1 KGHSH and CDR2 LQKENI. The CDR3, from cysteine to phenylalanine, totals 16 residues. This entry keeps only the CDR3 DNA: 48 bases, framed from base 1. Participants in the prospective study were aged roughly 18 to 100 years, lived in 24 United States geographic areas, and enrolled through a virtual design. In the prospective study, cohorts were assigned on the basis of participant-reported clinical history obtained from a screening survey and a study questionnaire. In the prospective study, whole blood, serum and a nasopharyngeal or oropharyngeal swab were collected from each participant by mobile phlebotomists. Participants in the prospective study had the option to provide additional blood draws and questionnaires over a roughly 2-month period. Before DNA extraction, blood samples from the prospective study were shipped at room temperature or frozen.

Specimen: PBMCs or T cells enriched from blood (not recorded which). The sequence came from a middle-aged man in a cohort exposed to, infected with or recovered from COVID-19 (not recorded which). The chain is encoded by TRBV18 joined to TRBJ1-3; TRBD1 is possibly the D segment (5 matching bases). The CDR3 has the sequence CASSRRDGLSGNTIYF. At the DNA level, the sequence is TGTGCCAGCTCCCGGCGGGACGGCCTCTCTGGAAACACCATATATTTT.